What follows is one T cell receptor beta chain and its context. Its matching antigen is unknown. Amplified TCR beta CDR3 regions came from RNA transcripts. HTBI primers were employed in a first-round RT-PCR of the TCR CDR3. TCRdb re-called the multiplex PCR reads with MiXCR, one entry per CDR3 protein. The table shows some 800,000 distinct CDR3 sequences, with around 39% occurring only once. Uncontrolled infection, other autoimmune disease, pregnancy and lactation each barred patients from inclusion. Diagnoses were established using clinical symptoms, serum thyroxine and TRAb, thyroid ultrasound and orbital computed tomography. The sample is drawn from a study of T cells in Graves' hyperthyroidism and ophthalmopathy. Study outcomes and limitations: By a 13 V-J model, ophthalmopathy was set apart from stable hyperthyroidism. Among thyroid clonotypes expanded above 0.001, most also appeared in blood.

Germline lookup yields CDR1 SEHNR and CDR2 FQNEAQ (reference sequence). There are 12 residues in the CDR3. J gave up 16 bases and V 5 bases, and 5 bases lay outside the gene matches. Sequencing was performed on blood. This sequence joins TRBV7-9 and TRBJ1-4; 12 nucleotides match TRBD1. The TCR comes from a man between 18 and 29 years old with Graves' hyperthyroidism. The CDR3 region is CASSRPGQGAFF. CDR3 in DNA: TGTGCCAGCAGCCGTCCGGGACAGGGGGCGTTTTTT. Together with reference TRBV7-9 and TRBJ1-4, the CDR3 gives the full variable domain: DTGVSQNPRHKITKRGQNVTFRCDPISEHNRLYWYRQTLGQGPEFLTYFQNEAQLEKSRLLSDRFSAERPKGSFSTLEIQRTEQGDSAMYLCASSRPGQGAFFGSGTQLSVL.